Following are 28 T cell receptor beta chains from one sample sequenced in a study of T-cell reconstitution after alpha-beta-depleted transplantation in children. The library targeted TCRbeta and was prepared with unique molecular identifiers. TCRdb analysed the PCR reads with MiXCR anew, one entry per CDR3 protein. The sample lists around 410,000 distinct CDR3 sequences; roughly a tenth were seen once. The source was PBMCs from the stem cell graft donor, collected from the stem cell graft. The receptors stem from a human donor who donated a stem cell graft to a child with acute myeloid leukemia.

This clonotype came up a few times. The chain uses TRBV5-1 and TRBJ1-1, with 12 bases fitting TRBD1. The germline V gene has CDR1 SGHRS and CDR2 YFSETQ. Losses at the gene ends were 3 bases for V and 10 bases for J; bases not matched to a gene: 7. The CDR3 has 14 amino acids. CDR3 residues: CASSSGQGARLAFF. The CDR3 DNA reads TGCGCCAGCAGCTCGGGACAGGGGGCGCGGTTAGCTTTCTTT.

This clonotype was recorded at least ten times. V gene TRBV6-1 combines with J gene TRBJ2-1; D is possibly TRBD1 (5 bases). Trimming took off 2 bases at V and 8 bases at J, with 7 bases between the two ends. The V gene's germline CDR1 is MNHNS and CDR2 SASEGT. The CDR3 covers 12 residues. CDR3 DNA sequence: TGTGCCAGCAGTGAACAGGGTTATGAGCAGTTCTTC. The encoded protein is CASSEQGYEQFF.

The chain recombines TRBV24-1 with TRBJ2-1; D is possibly TRBD2 (5 bases). Per germline, CDR1 KGHDR and CDR2 SFDVKD. This CDR3 comprises 12 residues. Trimming took off 5 bases at V and 13 bases at J, with 14 bases between the two ends. The CDR3 DNA is TGTGCCACCAGTGGCCTTCGAGGGCCCCAGTTCTTC. Protein sequence: CATSGLRGPQFF.

The genes are TRBV29-1 and TRBJ2-1, with 11 nucleotides matching TRBD2. This CDR3 is built from 14 residues. The germline CDR1 and CDR2 sequences are SQVTM and ANQGSEA. The ends lost 3 bases at V and 8 bases at J; junction bases unmatched: 6. This CDR3 reads CSVDSGRALYEQFF. The CDR3 nucleotides read TGCAGCGTTGATAGCGGGAGGGCCTTGTATGAGCAGTTCTTC.

This clonotype has only a few counts. V is TRBV5-1 and J is TRBJ2-2, with D perhaps TRBD1 or TRBD2 (6 bases each). V was trimmed by 6 bases and J by 7 bases, leaving 16 bases between them. Germline V gene data show CDR1 as SGHRS and CDR2 as YFSETQ. The CDR3 runs 14 residues. The CDR3 DNA reads as TGCGCCAGCACTGATTCGGGGGCTGGCGGGGAGCTGTTTTTT. Protein sequence: CASTDSGAGGELFF.

This clonotype showed up just a few times. The CDR3 sequence: CASTGGLAGFGEQYF. CDR3 sequence (DNA): TGTGCCAGCACAGGCGGGCTAGCGGGTTTCGGCGAGCAGTACTTC. The V call is TRBV7-2, the J call TRBJ2-7, with TRBD2 matching over 8 bases. Losses at the gene ends were 7 bases for V and 6 bases for J; bases not matched to a gene: 14. Germline V gene lookup returns CDR1 SGHTA and CDR2 FQGNSA. This CDR3 has 15 residues.

The CDR3 loop reads CASSLHRRSADTQYF. DNA of the CDR3: TGTGCCAGCAGCTTGCACCGACGGAGCGCAGATACGCAGTATTTT. The chain employs TRBV5-8 and TRBJ2-3, with D hard to call. Germline V gene lookup returns CDR1 SGHTS and CDR2 YDEGEE. The germline V and J ends were trimmed by 1 base and 4 bases, with 13 bases remaining between them. The CDR3 totals 15 residues. The full variable domain, rest sourced from reference TRBV5-8 and TRBJ2-3, is EAGVTQSPTHLIKTRGQQATLRCSPISGHTSVYWYQQALGLGLQFLLWYDEGEERNRGNFPPRFSGRQFPNYSSELNVNALELEDSALYLCASSLHRRSADTQYFGPGTRLTVL.

This clonotype came up a few times. The chain is built from TRBV5-1 and TRBJ1-1; D is uncertain. V lost 3 bases, J lost 4 bases, and 16 bases lay in between. Looked up from germline, CDR1 is SGHRS and CDR2 is YFSETQ. The CDR3 is 15 amino acids. The CDR3 nucleotides are TGCGCCAGCAGCTCGTGGACGGGGATGGGCACTGAAGCTTTCTTT. It is translated as CASSSWTGMGTEAFF.

This clonotype occurred many times. The chain is built from TRBV12-3 or TRBV12-4 and TRBJ2-3; no clear D gene. This CDR3 spans 11 amino acids. The V end lost 4 bases, the J end lost 6 bases, and 5 bases lay between the germline ends. In nucleotides, the CDR3 is TGTGCCAGCAGTTCAAGGGATACGCAGTATTTT. Protein: CASSSRDTQYF.

This clonotype was counted ten times or more. The chain joins TRBV7-2 to TRBJ2-3; D is ambiguous. Deletions cut 5 bases from V and 2 bases from J, with 11 bases between. CDR1 and CDR2 from the germline V gene are SGHTA and FQGNSA. This CDR3 spans 14 amino acids. CDR3 DNA: TGTGCCAGCAGCCCGAGACAAATCACAGATACGCAGTATTTT. Residues: CASSPRQITDTQYF.

The sample holds a few counts of this clonotype. V usage is TRBV4-1 and J usage is TRBJ1-3; D call uncertain. This CDR3 comprises 15 residues. V was clipped by 0 bases and J by 3 bases, with 9 bases between them. Germline assignment: CDR1 MGHRA and CDR2 YSYEKL. In DNA, the CDR3 is TGCGCCAGCAGCCAAGACGGAGGTCGTGGAAACACCATATATTTT. Translating it yields CASSQDGGRGNTIYF.

Here the CDR3 DNA reads TGCGCCAGCAGCCCCGGCGGAGACGGGTATCAGCCCCAGCATTTT. It is translated as CASSPGGDGYQPQHF. V gene TRBV5-1 combines with J gene TRBJ1-5; unclear D gene. The CDR3 has 15 amino acids. V shed 4 bases and J shed 5 bases, with 16 bases lying between them. Germline V gene sequence: CDR1 SGHRS, CDR2 YFSETQ.

There are a few counts of this clonotype. V is TRBV12-3 or TRBV12-4 and J is TRBJ1-4; 11 bases match TRBD1. After removal of 7 bases from V and 7 bases from J, the junction contained 5 bases not matched to a gene. The CDR3 consists of 14 residues. CDR3 sequence: CASTKDRGLEKLFF. CDR3 bases: TGTGCCAGCACCAAGGACAGGGGGCTTGAAAAACTGTTTTTT.

V usage is TRBV4-3 and J usage is TRBJ2-1; D is unresolved. CDR3 length: 14 amino acids. V lost 0 bases, J lost 8 bases, and 11 bases lay in between. In germline, CDR1 is LGHNA, CDR2 YSLEER. In DNA form, the CDR3 reads TGCGCCAGCAGCCAAGAGAACTCCCCTCATGAGCAGTTCTTC. It is translated as CASSQENSPHEQFF.

V is TRBV12-3 or TRBV12-4 and J is TRBJ2-7; 9 bases align to TRBD1. The CDR3 length is 17 residues. The V segment lost 3 bases and the J segment 2 bases; nucleotides outside the gene matches: 11. CDR3 coding DNA: TGTGCCAGCAGTTTTCGCCCCGGGACAGGGAAGGCCTACGAGCAGTACGTC. Translation gives CASSFRPGTGKAYEQYV.

This clonotype was counted a few times. The chain uses TRBV5-1 and TRBJ2-7; D assignment may be TRBD1 or TRBD2 (5 bases each). Trimming took off 3 bases at V and 6 bases at J, with 16 bases between the two ends. Germline values: CDR1 SGHRS, CDR2 YFSETQ. The CDR3 is 14 residues long. The CDR3 protein is CASSSGPAALEQYF. The CDR3 DNA follows: TGCGCCAGCAGCTCGGGACCTGCGGCGCTCGAGCAGTACTTC.

There are a few counts of this clonotype. V usage is TRBV18 and J usage is TRBJ2-7, with TRBD1 matching 11 bases. The germline V gene encodes CDR1 KGHSH and CDR2 LQKENI. Germline trimming cut 2 bases from V and 4 bases from J; bases unmatched to any gene: 4. The CDR3 spans 15 residues. CDR3 region: CASSPTGQGGYEQYF. In DNA, the CDR3 is TGTGCCAGCTCACCAACGGGACAGGGGGGGTACGAGCAGTACTTC.

This clonotype was seen only a few times. V is TRBV20-1 and J is TRBJ2-4; weak D call: TRBD2 (7 bases). Germline V CDR1 and CDR2: DFQATT, SNEGSKA (reference sequence). The CDR3 has 18 residues. Trimming pared 2 bases from V and 0 bases from J, leaving 20 bases between. The CDR3 sequence: CSARPTPGGGLAKNIQYF. The CDR3 nucleotides are TGCAGTGCTAGACCGACCCCAGGCGGGGGCCTAGCCAAAAACATTCAGTACTTC.

This clonotype came up a few times. This chain links TRBV10-3 with TRBJ2-7; D tentatively reads TRBD1 or TRBD2 (7 bases each). Trimming left V 7 bases short and J 1 base short, with 23 bases between. CDR1 is ENHRY, CDR2 SYGVKD, per germline. The CDR3 has 17 amino acids. CDR3 amino acids: CAIKGRGKRGESYEQYF. The CDR3 DNA reads as TGTGCCATCAAGGGCAGGGGGAAGCGGGGAGAATCCTACGAGCAGTACTTC.

The genes are TRBV7-8 and TRBJ2-7; 8 nucleotides line up with TRBD2. The CDR3 is 14 residues long. CDR1 is SGHVS and CDR2 is FQNEAQ in the germline V gene. After removal of 5 bases from V and 0 bases from J, the junction contained 3 bases not matched to a gene. Here the CDR3 reads CASSVTSASYEQYV. DNA for the CDR3: TGTGCCAGCAGCGTGACTAGCGCCTCCTACGAGCAGTACGTC.

The chain has TRBV12-3 or TRBV12-4 and TRBJ2-1, with D maybe TRBD1 (5 bases). CDR3 length: 14 amino acids. Trimming removed 3 bases at V and 9 bases at J, with 15 bases between. In DNA form, the CDR3 reads TGTGCCAGCAGTTTGGCAGGGCCCGTAGGTGAGCAGTTCTTC. This sequence encodes CASSLAGPVGEQFF.

This clonotype was observed a few times. V gene TRBV27 combines with J gene TRBJ1-2; D might be TRBD1 (6 bases). Germline CDR1 and CDR2: MNHEY and SMNVEV (reference sequence). Deletions cut 0 bases from V and 7 bases from J, with 15 bases between. The CDR3 is 15 amino acids. The CDR3 DNA follows: TGTGCCAGCAGTTTATCGCAGGGGACCTATTTTGGCTACACCTTC. As protein: CASSLSQGTYFGYTF.

In this sample, this clonotype turned up many times. The chain links TRBV10-2 to TRBJ2-2; D not certain. This CDR3 has 12 amino acids. From germline, CDR1 is WSHSY and CDR2 SAAADI. Trimming took 3 bases from V and 4 from J, leaving 3 bases between them. The CDR3 DNA reads as TGCGCCAGCAGTGAAAGCACCGGGGAGCTGTTTTTT. Residues: CASSESTGELFF.

Only a few counts were recorded for this clonotype. The V call is TRBV4-1, the J call TRBJ2-7; a possible D gene is TRBD2 (5 bases). V gave up 1 base and J gave up 5 bases, with 15 bases separating them. Germline CDR1 is MGHRA and CDR2 is YSYEKL. The length of the CDR3 is 15 residues. The CDR3: CASSQVGESSDEQYF. The CDR3 DNA reads as TGCGCCAGCAGCCAAGTGGGAGAGTCGTCCGACGAGCAGTACTTC.

The chain employs TRBV6-2 or TRBV6-3 and TRBJ2-1; TRBD2 is a possible D gene (5 bases). CDR3 size: 14 residues. Germline V lookup: CDR1 MNHEY, CDR2 SVGEGT. V lost 8 bases, J lost 10 bases, and 21 bases lay in between. The CDR3 sequence: CASHYTHPAGEQFF. CDR3 bases: TGTGCCAGCCACTATACCCACCCGGCGGGCGAGCAGTTCTTC.

This clonotype was observed at least ten times. The genes are TRBV10-2 and TRBJ2-1; 9 bases map to TRBD2. J lost 2 bases, V lost 3 bases, and 5 bases had no gene match. Germline V gene data show CDR1 as WSHSY and CDR2 as SAAADI. CDR3 length: 16 amino acids. The CDR3: CASSERREGPYNEQFF. The CDR3 region has the DNA TGCGCCAGCAGTGAAAGGCGGGAGGGCCCCTACAATGAGCAGTTCTTC.

In its sample, this clonotype was seen a few times. This sequence joins TRBV5-4 and TRBJ2-1; TRBD2 is a possible D gene (5 bases). Germline-derived CDR1 and CDR2 are SGHNT and YYREEE (reference sequence). The CDR3 totals 15 residues. Trimming stripped 0 bases from V and 5 bases from J, with 12 bases between. CDR3 protein: CASSLGGSADNEQFF. Here the CDR3 DNA reads TGTGCCAGCAGCTTGGGAGGTAGCGCAGACAATGAGCAGTTCTTC. Drawing the rest from reference TRBV5-4 and TRBJ2-1, the complete variable domain is ETGVTQSPTHLIKTRGQQVTLRCSSQSGHNTVSWYQQALGQGPQFIFQYYREEENGRGNFPPRFSGLQFPNYSSELNVNALELDDSALYLCASSLGGSADNEQFFGPGTRLTVL.

J is TRBJ2-1 and V is TRBV18, with TRBD2 identical over 9 bases. Germline V lookup: CDR1 KGHSH, CDR2 LQKENI. V lost 4 bases and J lost 0; bases outside the gene matches: 4. This CDR3 is 16 amino acids long. This chain's CDR3 is CASSLRLADSYNEQFF. In DNA form, the CDR3 reads TGTGCCAGCTCACTCAGACTAGCGGACTCCTACAATGAGCAGTTCTTC. The full variable domain, in which reference TRBV18 and TRBJ2-1 provide the parts outside the CDR3, is NAGVMQNPRHLVRRRGQEARLRCSPMKGHSHVYWYRQLPEEGLKFMVYLQKENIIDESGMPKERFSAEFPKEGPSILRIQQVVRGDSAAYFCASSLRLADSYNEQFFGPGTRLTVL.